This T cell receptor beta chain originates from a study of cytomegalovirus exposure and HLA in healthy donors. PCR used 60 Vbeta primers and 13 Jbeta primers. Assay: immunoSEQ multiplex PCR; the TCRdb copy retains only in-frame clones and omits some. The repertoire holds about 89,000 clones, with less than 85% as singletons. Study-wide points: The study had only CMV serostatus as immune exposure information. Previous analysis showed most TCR beta V segments were productive about 90% or about 30% of the time. Within the data, a cluster of highly shared sequence variants was likely a sequencing artifact. The authors later linked a missense DCLRE1C variant to TCR beta V- and J-gene trimming.

CDR3 length equals 13 residues. V gave up 4 bases and J gave up 4 bases; unmatched junction bases: 7. Germline V gene data show CDR1 as SQVTM and CDR2 as ANQGSEA. With respect to this clone: What it binds is unknown.

The sequence derives from a man between 35 and 55 years old in good health and CMV-seropositive. Material for sequencing was PBMCs. V usage is TRBV29-1 and J usage is TRBJ2-7, with 7 bases aligning to TRBD2. The CDR3 DNA is TGCAGCGTTGCGTCCCGGGGGGTGTACGAGCAGTACTTC. Translation gives CSVASRGVYEQYF.